Following are 32 T cell receptor beta chains from one sample sequenced in a study of CD8 T cells in Susac syndrome. Roughly 0.45 to 1 ug RNA was reverse transcribed with random hexamers. Using its own MiXCR run on the immunoSEQ multiplex PCR reads, TCRdb lists one record per CDR3 protein. This table has 75,000 to 80,000 distinct CDR3 sequences, roughly 94% appearing once. The sample comprised CD8+ T cells from PBMCs. Receptors were obtained from a human donor with Susac syndrome.

This chain joins TRBV7-9 and TRBJ1-6; D possibly corresponds to TRBD1 (5 bases). V lost 4 bases, J lost 9 bases, and 13 bases lay in between. The CDR3 runs to 14 residues. Germline V gene sequence: CDR1 SEHNR, CDR2 FQNEAQ (reference sequence). The CDR3 loop reads CASSSDPRGSPLHF. CDR3 DNA: TGTGCCAGCAGCTCCGACCCGAGGGGTTCACCCCTCCACTTT.

The V call is TRBV20-1, the J call TRBJ1-6, with a possible D match to TRBD1 (5 bases). V dropped 5 bases and J dropped 7 bases, with 12 bases sitting between them. Germline CDR1 is DFQATT and CDR2 is SNEGSKA (reference sequence). This CDR3 has 13 amino acids. CDR3 sequence: CSAALGGNSPLHF. CDR3 in DNA: TGCAGTGCTGCGTTGGGGGGGAATTCACCCCTCCACTTT.

The rearrangement links TRBV9 to TRBJ2-3; D is undetermined. V lost 0 bases to trimming and J lost 6 bases, with 5 bases between them. This CDR3 region has 12 residues. CDR1 and CDR2 (germline): SGDLS, YYNGEE. The CDR3 protein is CASSVGSDTQYF. CDR3 coding DNA: TGTGCCAGCAGCGTAGGTTCGGATACGCAGTATTTT. Using reference TRBV9 and TRBJ2-3 for the parts outside the CDR3, the full variable domain is DSGVTQTPKHLITATGQRVTLRCSPRSGDLSVYWYQQSLDQGLQFLIQYYNGEERAKGNILERFSAQQFPDLHSELNLSSLELGDSALYFCASSVGSDTQYFGPGTRLTVL.

The genes are TRBV24-1 and TRBJ1-5; D is ambiguous. The V gene lost 9 bases and the J gene lost 1 base, with 6 bases spanning the gap. CDR1 KGHDR and CDR2 SFDVKD come from the germline V gene. CDR3 size: 12 residues. This CDR3 reads CATGVSNQPQHF. CDR3 sequence (DNA): TGTGCCACCGGGGTAAGCAATCAGCCCCAGCATTTT.

The chain combines TRBV5-6 with TRBJ2-3, with D maybe TRBD2 (6 bases). The CDR3 is made up of 16 amino acids. With 1 base removed from V and 2 bases from J, the gap between germline ends came to 14 bases. Looked up from germline, CDR1 is SGHDT and CDR2 is YYEEEE. The CDR3 DNA follows: TGTGCCAGCAGCTTGTTCGTGGGGGGACCCACAGATACGCAGTATTTT. It specifies CASSLFVGGPTDTQYF.

This chain uses TRBV4-1 with TRBJ2-7; D is undetermined. The CDR3 contains 14 residues. Trimming removed 0 bases at V and 3 bases at J, with 9 bases between. Germline loops: CDR1 MGHRA, CDR2 YSYEKL. The CDR3 nucleotides read TGCGCCAGCAGCCAAGAGCGCCTTTTCTACGAGCAGTACTTC. Its translation: CASSQERLFYEQYF.

The chain combines TRBV5-1 with TRBJ2-3; TRBD2 aligns across 7 bases. Germline V CDR1 and CDR2: SGHRS, YFSETQ. The CDR3 contains 15 residues. The V gene end was trimmed by 2 bases and the J gene end by 3 bases; junction bases not matched to a gene: 6. This CDR3 is CASSFASGLTDTQYF. The DNA of the CDR3 is TGCGCCAGCAGCTTCGCTAGCGGCCTGACAGATACGCAGTATTTT.

V is TRBV3-1 and J is TRBJ2-1; tentative D call: TRBD2 (6 bases). This CDR3 is built from 16 residues. Per the germline V gene, CDR1 is LGHDT and CDR2 is YNNKEL (reference sequence). The V end was cut by 4 bases, the J end by 0 bases, with 13 bases between. The CDR3 protein is CASSLLAVSSYNEQFF. In nucleotides, the CDR3 is TGTGCCAGCAGCCTTTTAGCGGTTAGCTCCTACAATGAGCAGTTCTTC.

CDR3 protein: CASSLVTGLGETQYF. For the CDR3, the DNA is TGTGCCAGCAGCTTAGTTACAGGGTTGGGAGAGACCCAGTACTTC. The rearrangement links TRBV7-7 to TRBJ2-5, with D tentatively TRBD1 (6 bases). CDR3 length: 15 amino acids. Trimming stripped 1 base from V and 4 bases from J, with 13 bases between. Germline lookup yields CDR1 SSHAT and CDR2 FNYEAQ (reference sequence).

The chain combines TRBV12-3 or TRBV12-4 with TRBJ1-6; D gene uncertain. The V end was cut by 4 bases, the J end by 5 bases, with 9 bases between. There are 14 residues in the CDR3. The CDR3 region is CASSSGFDNSPLHF. As DNA, the CDR3 is TGTGCCAGCAGTTCGGGTTTCGATAATTCACCCCTCCACTTT.

V usage is TRBV19 and J usage is TRBJ1-4; D remains unclear. V lost 5 bases and J lost 3, with 10 bases in between. The length of the CDR3 is 14 residues. CDR1 is LNHDA and CDR2 is SQIVND in the germline V gene (reference sequence). The CDR3 sequence is CASSLRAANEKLFF. In DNA, the CDR3 is TGTGCCAGTAGTCTCCGGGCGGCTAATGAAAAACTGTTTTTT.

This clonotype was seen once. The CDR3 DNA sequence: TGTGCCAGCAGCTTAGCGGTGGGGATCCCCTACGAGCAGTACTTC. It is translated as CASSLAVGIPYEQYF. This chain joins TRBV7-2 and TRBJ2-7; D remains ambiguous. This CDR3 has 15 residues. The V gene lost 0 bases and the J gene lost 2 bases, with 11 bases spanning the gap. Looked up from germline, CDR1 is SGHTA and CDR2 is FQGNSA.

The chain recombines TRBV29-1 with TRBJ1-1, with 8 bases that match TRBD1. Germline CDR1 SQVTM, CDR2 ANQGSEA. The V gene end was trimmed by 0 bases and the J gene end by 7 bases; junction bases not matched to a gene: 7. The CDR3 totals 14 residues. CDR3 DNA sequence: TGCAGCGTTGAAGATCACCAGGGGGCGGGTGAAGCTTTCTTT. Its translation is CSVEDHQGAGEAFF.

The table lists this clonotype with a count of one. This sequence joins TRBV19 and TRBJ1-2; D unclear. Germline V gives CDR1 LNHDA, CDR2 SQIVND (reference sequence). The CDR3 runs to 12 residues. V lost 8 bases and J lost 5, with 12 bases in between. In DNA form, the CDR3 reads TGTGCCAGTTCCTACGGATTATATGGCTACACCTTC. It specifies CASSYGLYGYTF.

V gene TRBV27 combines with J gene TRBJ2-7; D unresolved. Trimming pared 5 bases from V and 0 bases from J, leaving 5 bases between. In germline, CDR1 is MNHEY, CDR2 SMNVEV (reference sequence). The CDR3 has 12 amino acids. This chain's CDR3 is CASSADSYEQYF. As DNA, the CDR3 is TGTGCCAGCAGTGCTGACTCCTACGAGCAGTACTTC.

The chain carries TRBV6-6 and TRBJ1-1; D gene unclear. CDR3 length equals 11 residues. Trimming cost V 10 bases and J 3 bases, with 9 bases left between them. Germline assignment: CDR1 MNHNY and CDR2 SVGAGI (reference sequence). In DNA form, the CDR3 reads TGTGCCACCGGGAGTGACACTGAAGCTTTCTTT. Its protein is CATGSDTEAFF.

The chain is built from TRBV2 and TRBJ2-7; D is ambiguous. This CDR3 contains 12 residues. Germline V lookup: CDR1 SNHLY, CDR2 FYNNEI. V was clipped by 6 bases and J by 5 bases, with 11 bases between them. The CDR3 spells CASRGRIHEQYF. In DNA, the CDR3 is TGTGCCAGCAGGGGCAGGATTCACGAGCAGTACTTC.

The chain is built from TRBV5-6 and TRBJ2-2; D is possibly TRBD2 (5 bases). Germline CDR1 is SGHDT and CDR2 is YYEEEE. V lost 4 bases, J lost 4 bases, and 8 bases lay in between. This CDR3 comprises 13 residues. CDR3 sequence: CASSRGPTGELFF. As DNA, the CDR3 is TGTGCCAGCAGCCGGGGTCCCACCGGGGAGCTGTTTTTT. The full variable domain, in which reference TRBV5-6 and TRBJ2-2 provide the parts outside the CDR3, is DAGVTQSPTHLIKTRGQQVTLRCSPKSGHDTVSWYQQALGQGPQFIFQYYEEEERQRGNFPDRFSGHQFPNYSSELNVNALLLGDSALYLCASSRGPTGELFFGEGSRLTVL.

This sequence joins TRBV5-1 and TRBJ2-7, with TRBD2 matching over 11 bases. CDR3 size: 16 residues. J gave up 4 bases and V 4 bases, and 10 bases lay outside the gene matches. In germline, CDR1 is SGHRS, CDR2 YFSETQ. In nucleotides, the CDR3 is TGCGCCAGCAGCCTTGGGTACGGGACTAGCGGATACGAGCAGTACTTC. Translation gives CASSLGYGTSGYEQYF.

The gene calls are TRBV19 and TRBJ2-7; weak D call: TRBD1 (5 bases). V lost 4 bases, J lost 3 bases, and 10 bases lay in between. Germline CDR1 reads LNHDA; CDR2 reads SQIVND (reference sequence). The length of the CDR3 is 13 residues. The CDR3 bases are TGTGCCAGTAGTACGTCGACAGACTACGAGCAGTACTTC. As protein: CASSTSTDYEQYF.

This clonotype was counted a single time. The chain carries TRBV11-2 and TRBJ2-7, with 7 bases aligning to TRBD2. The CDR3 spans 15 residues. The germline CDR1 and CDR2 sequences are SGHAT and FQNNGV. The V segment lost 6 bases and the J segment 2 bases; nucleotides outside the gene matches: 10. The DNA for the CDR3 is TGTGCCAGCAGTCCGCGGCGGGGGAGTACCTACGAGCAGTACTTC. Amino acid sequence: CASSPRRGSTYEQYF.

The chain joins TRBV28 to TRBJ2-5, with TRBD1 identical over 8 bases. From germline, CDR1 is MDHEN and CDR2 SYDVKM. This CDR3 contains 13 residues. The junction had 5 bases not matched to a gene; V was cut back by 3 bases and J by 8 bases. The CDR3 sequence: CASSFQGARTQYF. DNA of the CDR3: TGTGCCAGCAGTTTTCAGGGGGCGAGAACCCAGTACTTC. The variable domain in full, completed from reference TRBV28 and TRBJ2-5, reads DVKVTQSSRYLVKRTGEKVFLECVQDMDHENMFWYRQDPGLGLRLIYFSYDVKMKEKGDIPEGYSVSREKKERFSLILESASTNQTSMYLCASSFQGARTQYFGPGTRLLVL.

CDR3 in DNA: TGTGCCAGCTCCCCCACCCGAGCGGTCGGGGAGACCCAGTACTTC. The encoded protein is CASSPTRAVGETQYF. The rearrangement links TRBV18 to TRBJ2-5; tentative D call: TRBD2 (5 bases). The CDR3 totals 15 residues. The ends were cut back, 6 bases at V and 5 bases at J, with 19 bases in the middle. Germline V lookup: CDR1 KGHSH, CDR2 LQKENI.

The chain recombines TRBV6-1 with TRBJ2-4; possible D gene TRBD1, 5 bases. V lost 6 bases, J lost 2 bases, and 17 bases lay in between. CDR3 size: 16 residues. Germline assignment: CDR1 MNHNS and CDR2 SASEGT. The CDR3 DNA reads TGTGCCAGCAGCTCATCATTAGGGGTAACCAAAAACATTCAGTACTTC. Residues: CASSSSLGVTKNIQYF.

The chain couples TRBV12-3 or TRBV12-4 to TRBJ2-7, with TRBD1 identical over 7 bases. The CDR3 consists of 15 residues. V trimming: 4 bases; J trimming: 7 bases; junction bases outside the gene matches: 13. The chain's CDR3 is CASSSPRQGRNEQYF. CDR3 sequence (DNA): TGTGCCAGCAGTTCCCCCAGACAGGGAAGAAATGAGCAGTACTTC.

V and J are TRBV24-1 and TRBJ2-7; no reliable D call. The V end was cut by 5 bases, the J end by 0 bases, with 7 bases between. There are 13 residues in the CDR3. CDR1 is KGHDR and CDR2 is SFDVKD in the germline V gene. The CDR3 loop is CATSGKASYEQYF. The CDR3 DNA is TGTGCCACCAGTGGGAAAGCCTCCTACGAGCAGTACTTC.

The CDR3 spells CASSPDGSTDTQYF. CDR3 coding DNA: TGTGCCAGCAGCCCCGACGGGAGCACAGATACGCAGTATTTT. This chain uses TRBV7-9 with TRBJ2-3; no definite D call. The CDR3 length is 14 residues. Germline V gene lookup returns CDR1 SEHNR and CDR2 FQNEAQ (reference sequence). Trimming shortened V by 5 bases and J by 0 bases, and 9 bases separated the two germline ends.

For the CDR3, the DNA is TGTGCCAGCAGGGTAGCCTCCTTGAACACTGAAGCTTTCTTT. Translation: CASRVASLNTEAFF. The chain couples TRBV28 to TRBJ1-1; D uncertain. The CDR3 contains 14 residues. V lost 6 bases to trimming and J lost 0 bases, with 11 bases between them. Per the germline V gene, CDR1 is MDHEN and CDR2 is SYDVKM.

This clonotype was seen only once. The CDR3 coding sequence is TGTGCCAGCAGTTTAAGCGGGGGCGGCCCCTACGAGCAGTACTTC. This sequence encodes CASSLSGGGPYEQYF. The rearrangement links TRBV2 to TRBJ2-7; TRBD2 matches 8 bases. J was trimmed by 2 bases and V by 5 bases; bases with no gene match: 8. The CDR3 has 15 residues. Germline CDR1 is SNHLY and CDR2 is FYNNEI.

V gene TRBV3-1 combines with J gene TRBJ2-7; the D call may be TRBD1 or TRBD2 (5 bases each). V lost 3 bases, J lost 0 bases, and 12 bases lay in between. The V gene's germline CDR1 is LGHDT and CDR2 YNNKEL (reference sequence). The CDR3 totals 15 residues. CDR3 amino acids: CASSQTGTASYEQYF. The DNA of the CDR3 is TGTGCCAGCAGCCAGACCGGGACGGCCTCCTACGAGCAGTACTTC.

This chain uses TRBV29-1 with TRBJ2-7; TRBD1 agrees at 8 bases. Trimming at V came to 4 bases and at J to 4 bases, leaving 6 bases not matched to a gene. CDR1 SQVTM and CDR2 ANQGSEA come from the germline V gene. The CDR3 is 13 residues long. The CDR3 sequence is CSVVSRGLYEQYF. CDR3 in DNA: TGCAGCGTTGTGTCCAGGGGGCTTTACGAGCAGTACTTC.

This clonotype was observed a single time. The gene calls are TRBV20-1 and TRBJ2-4, with D tentatively TRBD1 or TRBD2 (5 bases each). This CDR3 has 13 residues. CDR1 is DFQATT and CDR2 is SNEGSKA in the germline V gene (reference sequence). Trimming shortened V by 6 bases and J by 4 bases, and 13 bases separated the two germline ends. Here the CDR3 reads CSAPIREKNIQYF. The CDR3 nucleotides read TGCAGTGCACCCATCAGGGAGAAAAACATTCAGTACTTC.